This TCR beta chain was captured in a study of human CD8 memory T cell subsets. Sequencing libraries of TCR beta were made by UMI-labeled 5' RACE. Reanalyzing the 5' RACE reads, TCRdb keeps one entry per CDR3 protein, without DNA. Recorded for this sample: roughly 4,000 distinct CDR3 sequences. In germline, CDR1 is LNHDA, CDR2 SQIVND (reference sequence). CDR3 length: 14 amino acids. The chain joins TRBV19 to TRBJ2-1; TCRdb calls TRBD1, which cannot be checked without DNA. This TCR derives from a human donor in good health. Sequenced sample: CD8+ T cells from PBMCs. The CDR3 protein is CATQRTGGINEQFF.